This T cell receptor (beta chain) is drawn from a study of technical replicates of blood from several donors. TCRdb keeps only in-frame clones here, not all; method: immunoSEQ multiplex PCR. The data show about 83,000 clones, about 95% seen once. The CDR3 loop spans 16 amino acids. Trimming at V came to 0 bases and at J to 7 bases, leaving 11 bases not matched to a gene. In germline, CDR1 is SGHRS, CDR2 YFSETQ. The chain is built from TRBV5-1 and TRBJ2-7, with 9 bases that match TRBD2. This TCR was recovered from a human donor in good health. Input material: T cells isolated from PBMCs. For the CDR3, the DNA is TGCGCCAGCAGCTTGGAGGCTAGCGGGGTCACGGGGGAGCAGTACTTC. Amino acid sequence: CASSLEASGVTGEQYF.